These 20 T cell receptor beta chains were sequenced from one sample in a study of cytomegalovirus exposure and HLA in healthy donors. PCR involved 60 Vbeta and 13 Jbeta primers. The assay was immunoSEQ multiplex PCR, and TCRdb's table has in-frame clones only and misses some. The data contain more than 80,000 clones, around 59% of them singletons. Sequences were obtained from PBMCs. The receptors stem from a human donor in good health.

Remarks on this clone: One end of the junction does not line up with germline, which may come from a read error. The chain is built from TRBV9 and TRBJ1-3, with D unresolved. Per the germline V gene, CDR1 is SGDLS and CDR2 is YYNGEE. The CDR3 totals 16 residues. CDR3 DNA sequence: TGTGCCAGCAGCGCCGGGGAGGGAGAAGGCGGAAACGCCATATATTTT. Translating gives CASSAGEGEGGNAIYF.

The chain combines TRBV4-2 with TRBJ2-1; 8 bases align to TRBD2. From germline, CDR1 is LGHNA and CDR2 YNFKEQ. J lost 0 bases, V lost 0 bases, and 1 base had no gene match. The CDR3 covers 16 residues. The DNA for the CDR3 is TGTGCCAGCAGCCAAGACGGGACTAGCTCCTACAATGAGCAGTTCTTC. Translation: CASSQDGTSSYNEQFF.

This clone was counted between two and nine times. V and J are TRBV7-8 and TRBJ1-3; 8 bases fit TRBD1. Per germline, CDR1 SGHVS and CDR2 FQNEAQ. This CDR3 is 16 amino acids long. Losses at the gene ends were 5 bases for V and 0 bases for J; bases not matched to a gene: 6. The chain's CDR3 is CASSLRQGSSGNTIYF. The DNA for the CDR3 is TGTGCCAGCAGCCTAAGACAGGGGAGCTCTGGAAACACCATATATTTT.

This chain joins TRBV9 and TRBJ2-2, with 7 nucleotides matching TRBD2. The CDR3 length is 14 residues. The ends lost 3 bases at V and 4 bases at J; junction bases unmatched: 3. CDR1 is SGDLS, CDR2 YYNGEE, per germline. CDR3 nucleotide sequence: TGTGCCAGCAGCGGGGGGGGGAGCACCGGGGAGCTGTTTTTT. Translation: CASSGGGSTGELFF.

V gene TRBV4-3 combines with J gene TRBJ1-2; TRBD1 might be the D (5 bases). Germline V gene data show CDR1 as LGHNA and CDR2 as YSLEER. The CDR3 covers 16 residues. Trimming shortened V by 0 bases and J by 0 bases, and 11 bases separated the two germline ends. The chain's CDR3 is CASSQDMRGPNYGYTF. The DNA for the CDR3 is TGCGCCAGCAGCCAAGATATGCGGGGCCCTAACTATGGCTACACCTTC.

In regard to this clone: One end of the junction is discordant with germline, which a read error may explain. The CDR3, as DNA: TGTGCCAGCAGTGAACAGTTGAATGGAAAACTGTTTTTT. Its translation: CASSEQLNGKLFF. This chain uses TRBV2 with TRBJ1-4; D ambiguous. The CDR3 loop spans 13 amino acids. Germline V gene lookup returns CDR1 SNHLY and CDR2 FYNNEI.

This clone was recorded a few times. The CDR3 DNA follows: TGTGCCAGCAGTGAGGGGGCTACCTACGAGCAGTACTTC. Its translation: CASSEGATYEQYF. The rearrangement links TRBV2 to TRBJ2-7; D might be TRBD1 (6 bases). V lost 3 bases and J lost 2, with 8 bases in between. The CDR3 sequence is 13 residues long. Germline V gene lookup returns CDR1 SNHLY and CDR2 FYNNEI.

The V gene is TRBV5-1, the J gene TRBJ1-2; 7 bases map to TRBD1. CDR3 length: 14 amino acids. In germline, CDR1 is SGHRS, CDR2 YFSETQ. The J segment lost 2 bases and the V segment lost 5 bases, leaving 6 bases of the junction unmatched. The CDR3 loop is CASSRDSSNYGYTF. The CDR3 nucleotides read TGCGCCAGCAGTCGGGACAGTTCAAACTATGGCTACACCTTC.

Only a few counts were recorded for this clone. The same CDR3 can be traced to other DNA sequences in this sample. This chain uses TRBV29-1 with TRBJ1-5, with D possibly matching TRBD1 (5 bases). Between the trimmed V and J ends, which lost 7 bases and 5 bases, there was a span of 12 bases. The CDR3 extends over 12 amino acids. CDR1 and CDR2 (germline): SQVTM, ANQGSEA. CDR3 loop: CSARQSHQPQHF. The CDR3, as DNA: TGCAGCGCCAGACAGAGCCATCAGCCCCAGCATTTT.

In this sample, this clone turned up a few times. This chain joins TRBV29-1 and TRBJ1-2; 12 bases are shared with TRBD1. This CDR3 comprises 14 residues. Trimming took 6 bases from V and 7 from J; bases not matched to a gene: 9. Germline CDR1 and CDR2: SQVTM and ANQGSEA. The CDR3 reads CSVVPGTGGGGYTF. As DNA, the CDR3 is TGCAGCGTCGTCCCCGGGACAGGGGGCGGTGGCTACACCTTC.

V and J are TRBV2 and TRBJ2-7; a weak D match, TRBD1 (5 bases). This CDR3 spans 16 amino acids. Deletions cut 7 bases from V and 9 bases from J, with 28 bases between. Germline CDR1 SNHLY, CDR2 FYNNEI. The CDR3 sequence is CASIRSPTQGILSQYF. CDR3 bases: TGTGCCAGCATTAGGTCCCCGACTCAGGGAATTCTTTCGCAGTACTTC.

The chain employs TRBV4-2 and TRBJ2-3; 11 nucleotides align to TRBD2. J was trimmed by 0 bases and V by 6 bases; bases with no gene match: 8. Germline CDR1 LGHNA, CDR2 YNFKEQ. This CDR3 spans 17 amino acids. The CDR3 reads CASRPTSGGFSTDTQYF. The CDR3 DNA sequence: TGTGCCAGCAGACCTACTAGCGGGGGCTTTAGCACAGATACGCAGTATTTT.

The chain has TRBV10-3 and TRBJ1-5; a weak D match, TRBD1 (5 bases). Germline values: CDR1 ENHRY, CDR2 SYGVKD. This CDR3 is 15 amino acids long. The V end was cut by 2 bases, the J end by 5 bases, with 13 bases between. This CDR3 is CAISEGAGNHQPQHF. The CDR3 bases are TGTGCCATCAGTGAGGGGGCAGGGAACCATCAGCCCCAGCATTTT.

For the CDR3, the DNA is TGTGCCAGCAGCTTAAGCGGGGGCTATACTGAAGCTTTCTTT. Translated: CASSLSGGYTEAFF. The chain joins TRBV7-3 to TRBJ1-1; tentatively, D is TRBD1 (6 bases). V shed 1 base and J shed 5 bases, with 11 bases lying between them. CDR3 length: 14 amino acids. Germline CDR1 SGHTA, CDR2 FQGTGA.

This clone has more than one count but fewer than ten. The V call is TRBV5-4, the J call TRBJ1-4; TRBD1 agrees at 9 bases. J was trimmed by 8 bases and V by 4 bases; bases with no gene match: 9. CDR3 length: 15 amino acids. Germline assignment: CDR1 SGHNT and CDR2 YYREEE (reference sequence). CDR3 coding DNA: TGTGCCAGCAGCAGCCGACAGGGGGTAGGAGAAAAACTGTTTTTT. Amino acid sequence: CASSSRQGVGEKLFF.

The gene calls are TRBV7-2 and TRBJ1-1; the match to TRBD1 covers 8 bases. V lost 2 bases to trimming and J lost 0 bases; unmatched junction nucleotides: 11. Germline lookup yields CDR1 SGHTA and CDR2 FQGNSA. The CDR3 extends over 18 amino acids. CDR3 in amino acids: CASSLRSLTTGVNTEAFF. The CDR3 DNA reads TGTGCCAGCAGCTTACGTTCCTTGACGACAGGGGTGAACACTGAAGCTTTCTTT.

CDR3 protein: CASSIVTGNYGYTF. CDR3 in DNA: TGTGCCAGTAGTATAGTCACAGGGAACTATGGCTACACCTTC. The chain combines TRBV19 with TRBJ1-2, with D possibly TRBD1 on 6 matching bases. V shed 1 base and J shed 2 bases, with 8 bases lying between them. The CDR3 has 14 residues. Germline CDR1 and CDR2: LNHDA and SQIVND (reference sequence).

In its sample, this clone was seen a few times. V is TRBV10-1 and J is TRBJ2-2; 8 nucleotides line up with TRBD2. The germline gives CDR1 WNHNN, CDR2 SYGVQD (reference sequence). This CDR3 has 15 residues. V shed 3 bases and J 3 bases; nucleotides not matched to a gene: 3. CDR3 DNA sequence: TGCGCCAGCAGTGATGGGACTAGACACACCGGGGAGCTGTTTTTT. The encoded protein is CASSDGTRHTGELFF.

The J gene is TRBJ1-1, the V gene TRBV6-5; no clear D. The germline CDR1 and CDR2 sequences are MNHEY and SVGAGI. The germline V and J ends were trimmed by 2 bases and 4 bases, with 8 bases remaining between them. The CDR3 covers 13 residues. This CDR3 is CASSYARGTEAFF. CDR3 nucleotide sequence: TGTGCCAGCAGTTACGCTCGAGGCACTGAAGCTTTCTTT.

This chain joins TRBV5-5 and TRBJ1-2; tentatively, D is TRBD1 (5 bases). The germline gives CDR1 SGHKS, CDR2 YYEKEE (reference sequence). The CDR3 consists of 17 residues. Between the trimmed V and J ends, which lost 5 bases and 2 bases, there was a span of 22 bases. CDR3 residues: CASRFRTPGGTNYGYTF. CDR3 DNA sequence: TGTGCCAGCAGGTTCAGGACCCCCGGGGGAACCAACTATGGCTACACCTTC.